The text below deals with one T cell receptor (beta chain). Assay: immunoSEQ multiplex PCR; the TCRdb copy retains only in-frame clones and omits some. Found here are some 150,000 clones, 96% of them singletons; the top ten hold approximately 0.97%. This entry comes from a study of control samples from healthy donors and cancer patients. The sequence was obtained from a woman in her twenties or thirties in good health. Sequencing was done on a sample of blood.

In nucleotides, the CDR3 is TGTGCCACCAGTGACCGTGGTTCCGGGGAGCTGTTTTTT. It yields the protein CATSDRGSGELFF. J is TRBJ2-2 and V is TRBV24-1; D gene unclear. The CDR3 length is 13 residues. The germline V gene has CDR1 KGHDR and CDR2 SFDVKD. V was trimmed by 4 bases and J by 6 bases, leaving 8 bases between them.